This entry features one TCR beta chain sequence. The antigen it recognizes is unknown. Base-call qualities are not available, and no considerably larger clone is one nucleotide away. The germline V gene provides CDR1 SNHLY and CDR2 FYNNEI. Trimming costs V 4 bases and J 10 bases, and their ends lie 12 bases apart. From its cysteine to its phenylalanine, the CDR3 spans 12 amino acids. Left in the record is the CDR3 DNA by itself, 36 bases read in frame from the first base. The immunoSEQ Assay, a bias-controlled multiplex PCR, was used to amplify TCRbeta CDR3 regions from genomic DNA. In the paper's pipeline: Nucleated cell counts per sample were estimated from amplification of reference gene primers within the assay. To quantify the absolute abundance of each unique TCRbeta CDR3 rearrangement, sequence reads were collapsed and filtered. For each sample, productive Simpson clonality was calculated as the square root of Simpson's diversity index over productive rearrangements. Sourced from immuneACCESS, this table was stored by TCRdb with only in-frame sequences that have V and J called. A share of the clones is absent; for the studies checked, an unresolved V gene accounts for under half, and the remainder has no known explanation. The D gene and trimming were derived from the DNA, and the V and J assignments and clone size from that table. The sample profile shows 300,000 to 450,000 clones; roughly 77% of them were found once. The ten largest make up more than 0.95% of the sample.

The entry originates in a study of blood T cell repertoires in COVID-19 (dated by TCRdb to 2018 to 2021). About the full investigation: Samples covering the acute and convalescent phases of COVID-19 were provided by collaborators in the United States, Italy and Spain. The material from the prospective study consisted of cDNA or gDNA derived from T cells, B-cell-depleted T cells, or PBMCs. Deeply sampled blood TCRbeta repertoires from subjects exposed to, actively infected with, or recovered from COVID-19 were included in the dataset. The repertoires were released in a freely available public database meant as a resource for research on the immune response to SARS-CoV-2. Samples came from the ongoing ImmuneRACE study (first 160 participants) plus 1,254 subjects from 6 global collaborators. Nearly every sample came with metadata listing a de-identified subject ID, COVID-19 status, age in years and sex. Where HLA class I and class II types were available, the types were taken from metadata supplied by the sample provider, not from assay-based typing. What the work shows at the level of the full study, not this receptor alone: How much clinical and demographic metadata was included differed by source and by participant, and the metadata was provided uncurated.

Each collaborating institution followed its own protocols to collect whole blood in K2EDTA tubes. For TCRbeta analysis, collaborators shipped samples as frozen whole blood, isolated PBMCs, or DNA extracted from either of those sample types. The chain links TRBV2 with TRBJ2-3; matching of 5 bases hints at TRBD1 as the D gene. This clonotype was sampled from a human donor with acute or convalescent COVID-19. The donor label of this sample is uncertain. The sample comprised peripheral blood. The CDR3 loop reads CASSGTKQAQYF. The nucleotide sequence is given as TGTGCCAGCAGTGGGACAAAGCAGGCGCAGTATTTT.